This T cell receptor beta chain was sequenced for a study of blood T cell repertoires in COVID-19. Looking at the study overall: COVID-19 samples, acute and convalescent, were from the United States, Italy and Spain. T cells, B-cell-depleted T cells, or PBMCs provided the cDNA or gDNA that served as material.

Libraries were prepared by immunoSEQ multiplex PCR; TCRdb keeps only in-frame clonotypes and omits some of them. Of 190,000 or so clones detected, about 90% appear once; the ten largest clones hold around 2.4%. This CDR3 has 20 amino acids. In germline, CDR1 is MNHNY, CDR2 SVGAGI (reference sequence). Losses at the gene ends were 6 bases for V and 4 bases for J; bases not matched to a gene: 23. V is TRBV6-6 and J is TRBJ1-3; 8 positions match TRBD1. Sequencing was performed on PBMCs or T cells enriched from blood (not recorded which). This clonotype originated in a woman in her thirties who had recovered from COVID-19. The DNA for the CDR3 is TGTGCCAGCAGCCGGACCTGGGACAGGCGTTATCCGAACAGGGGAAACACCATATATTTT. Residues: CASSRTWDRRYPNRGNTIYF.